The entry that follows covers one TCR beta chain sequence. The target antigen is unknown. This record comes from a study of T cell responses to AZD1222 COVID-19 vaccine. On the study more broadly: Investigators merged groups given second doses at roughly 4 or roughly 12 weeks. Study-wide points: Dominant at 160-218 and 743-854, vaccine-associated CD4 TCRs also spanned spike. The donors showed a predominance of white British ancestry and of females, with possible underestimation of clonal diversity. Only a handful of AZD1222 recipients, roughly six in all, had baseline seropositivity.

The data were produced by immunoSEQ multiplex PCR, yet TCRdb's version contains in-frame clones alone and is incomplete. Among some 140,000 clones listed, approximately 90% were seen once. Here the sequenced sample was peripheral blood, taken on day 0 of AZD1222 vaccination. The sequence was obtained from an adult in good health.

Here the CDR3 reads CASTPLAGGDYGYTF. As DNA, the CDR3 is TGTGCCAGCACCCCACTGGCAGGGGGCGACTATGGCTACACCTTC. The V gene is TRBV7-6, the J gene TRBJ1-2; 8 bases match TRBD1. V shed 7 bases, J shed 3 bases, and the junction held 10 bases outside the gene matches. The CDR3 totals 15 residues. Germline V gene lookup returns CDR1 SGHVS and CDR2 FNYEAQ.